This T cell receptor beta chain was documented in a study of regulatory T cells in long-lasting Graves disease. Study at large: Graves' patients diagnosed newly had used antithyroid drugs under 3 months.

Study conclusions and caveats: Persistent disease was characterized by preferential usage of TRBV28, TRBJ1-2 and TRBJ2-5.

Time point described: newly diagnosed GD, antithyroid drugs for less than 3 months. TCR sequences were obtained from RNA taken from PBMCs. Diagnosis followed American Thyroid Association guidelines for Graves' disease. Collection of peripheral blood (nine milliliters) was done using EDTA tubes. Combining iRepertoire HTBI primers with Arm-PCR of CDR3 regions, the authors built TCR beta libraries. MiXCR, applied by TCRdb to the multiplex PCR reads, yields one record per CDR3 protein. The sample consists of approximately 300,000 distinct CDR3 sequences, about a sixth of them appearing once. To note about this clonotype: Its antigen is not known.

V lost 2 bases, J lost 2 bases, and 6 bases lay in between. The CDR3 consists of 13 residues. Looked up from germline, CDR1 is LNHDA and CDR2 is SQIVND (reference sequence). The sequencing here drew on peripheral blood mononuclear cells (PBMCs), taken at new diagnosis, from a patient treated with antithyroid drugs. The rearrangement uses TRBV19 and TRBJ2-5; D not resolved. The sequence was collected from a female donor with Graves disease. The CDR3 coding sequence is TGTGCCAGTAGTATATTTCCTCAAGAGACCCAGTACTTC. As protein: CASSIFPQETQYF.